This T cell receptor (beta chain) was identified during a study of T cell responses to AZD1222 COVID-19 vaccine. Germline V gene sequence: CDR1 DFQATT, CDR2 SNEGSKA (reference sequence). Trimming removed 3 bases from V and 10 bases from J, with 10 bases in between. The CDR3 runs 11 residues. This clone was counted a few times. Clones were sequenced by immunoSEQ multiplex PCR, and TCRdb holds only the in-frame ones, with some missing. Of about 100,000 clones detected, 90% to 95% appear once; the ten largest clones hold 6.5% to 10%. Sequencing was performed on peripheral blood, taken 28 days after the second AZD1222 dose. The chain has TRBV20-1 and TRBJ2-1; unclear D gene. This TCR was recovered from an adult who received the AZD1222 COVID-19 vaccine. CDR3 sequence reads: CSARAYGEQFF. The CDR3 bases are TGCAGTGCTAGGGCGTACGGAGAGCAGTTCTTC.